A selection of T cell receptor beta chains follows, all from one sample in a study of cytomegalovirus exposure and HLA in healthy donors. Sequenced by immunoSEQ multiplex PCR; TCRdb stores in-frame clones only, minus some. Among about 130,000 clones listed, 80% were seen once. The sequencing sample was made of PBMCs. These receptors came from a woman aged 40 to 55 in good health and CMV-seronegative. The conserved cysteine and the conserved F or W are not part of the CDR3 here. Clone size is stated in some rows and not others, as once, few, many or a class when expanded.

abundance	j_gene	v_gene	CDR3aa
-	TRBJ1-5	TRBV14	ASSQGGEQNSNQPQH
-	TRBJ2-7	TRBV5-5	ASSLAAGIYEQY
-	TRBJ1-2	TRBV4-1	ASSQDGANYGYT
-	TRBJ1-6	TRBV6-5	ASSYGSSYNSPLH
few	TRBJ1-2	TRBV5-5	ASSLAPESYGYT
few	TRBJ2-1	TRBV27	ASTGRNEQF
-	TRBJ1-1	TRBV27	ASRPAGATEAF
-	TRBJ2-1	TRBV5-4	ASSLPGLAREQF
few	TRBJ2-7	TRBV28	ASSLGPGQVSAYEQY
-	TRBJ1-2	TRBV29-1	SASTGGSYGYT
-	TRBJ1-4	TRBV4-2	ASSQDRRREKLF
once	TRBJ2-2	TRBV5-1	ASSLRSGELF
-	TRBJ2-3	TRBV5-6	ASSFGTSEDTQY
once	TRBJ2-3	TRBV7-3	ASSSDPAGGPDTQY
few	TRBJ2-3	TRBV9	ASSLSQGTSPGDTQY
-	TRBJ1-2	TRBV19	ASTLAPPGGNGYT
few	TRBJ1-1	TRBV6-5	ASRGQGAGATEAF
-	TRBJ1-1	TRBV5-1	ASSLRGQVNTEAF
-	TRBJ2-3	TRBV5-1	ASSLFPGQGRDTQY
-	TRBJ1-5	TRBV6-1	ASLDSTGGARPQH
-	TRBJ2-1	TRBV27	ASRIAGTYNEQF
-	TRBJ2-3	TRBV18	ASRTRGLAGGGTDTQY
-	TRBJ2-7	TRBV28	ASSYDRVSYEQY
-	TRBJ2-1	TRBV7-6	ASSLAAIAGAEQF
-	TRBJ2-7	TRBV29-1	SVEDVRGRYEQY
-	TRBJ2-1	TRBV5-1	ASSFTLPDEQF
-	TRBJ2-3	TRBV5-1	ASSSLAYTDTQY
few	TRBJ1-1	TRBV4-1	ASSHGQGRNTEAF
-	TRBJ1-1	TRBV2	AILGGYTEAF
-	TRBJ1-4	TRBV14	ASSHGTGAVREKLF
-	TRBJ2-3	TRBV7-3	ASSASGALTDTQY
-	TRBJ1-2	TRBV5-4	ASSLGTVYGYT
few	TRBJ2-1	TRBV7-2	ASSLTSGGHNEQF
-	TRBJ2-3	TRBV5-5	ASSLGLADTDTQY
-	TRBJ1-5	TRBV6-5	ASSWGVNQPQH
-	TRBJ1-2	TRBV4-1	ASSQDDRPYGYT
-	TRBJ2-6	TRBV6-1	ASREQASGANVLT
few	TRBJ2-2	TRBV19	ASSVGTGDTGELF
-	TRBJ2-1	TRBV7-8	ASSPREEGAQF
-	TRBJ2-2	TRBV5-4	ASSLAGTVPTGELF
few	TRBJ2-7	TRBV18	ASSKPGLPYEQY
-	TRBJ2-2	TRBV6-1	EAGGPSGELF
-	TRBJ2-7	TRBV6-6	ASRPGDGAGYEQY
-	TRBJ1-3	TRBV4-2	ASSQGAGVGNTIY
-	TRBJ2-7	TRBV9	ASSETGSRSYEQY